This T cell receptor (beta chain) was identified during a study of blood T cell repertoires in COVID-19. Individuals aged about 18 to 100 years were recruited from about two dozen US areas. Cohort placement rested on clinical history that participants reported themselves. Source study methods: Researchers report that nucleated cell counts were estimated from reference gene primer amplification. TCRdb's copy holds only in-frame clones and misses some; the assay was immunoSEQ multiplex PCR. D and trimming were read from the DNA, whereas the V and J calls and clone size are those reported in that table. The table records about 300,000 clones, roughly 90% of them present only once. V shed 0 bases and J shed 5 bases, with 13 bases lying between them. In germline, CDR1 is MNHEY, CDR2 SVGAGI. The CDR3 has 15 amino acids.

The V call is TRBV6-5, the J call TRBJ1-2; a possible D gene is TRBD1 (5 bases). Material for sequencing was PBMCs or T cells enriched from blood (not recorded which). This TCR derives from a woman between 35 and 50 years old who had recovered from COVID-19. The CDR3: CASSYSVGAGYGYTF. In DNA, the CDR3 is TGTGCCAGCAGTTACTCAGTAGGGGCGGGATATGGCTACACCTTC.